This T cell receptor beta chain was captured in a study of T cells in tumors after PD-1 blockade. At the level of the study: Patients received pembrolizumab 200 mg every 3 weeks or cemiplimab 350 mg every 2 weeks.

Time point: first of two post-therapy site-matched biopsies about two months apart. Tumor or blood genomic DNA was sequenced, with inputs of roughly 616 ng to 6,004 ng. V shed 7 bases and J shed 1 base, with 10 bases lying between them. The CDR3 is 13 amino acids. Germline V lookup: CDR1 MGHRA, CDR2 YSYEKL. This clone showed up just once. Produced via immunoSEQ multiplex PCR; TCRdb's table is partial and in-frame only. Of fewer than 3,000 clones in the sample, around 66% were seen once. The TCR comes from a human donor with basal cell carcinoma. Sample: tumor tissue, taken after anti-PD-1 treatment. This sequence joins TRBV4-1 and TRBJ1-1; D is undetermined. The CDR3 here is CASKILGNTEAFF. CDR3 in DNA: TGCGCCAGCAAGATCTTAGGGAACACTGAAGCTTTCTTT.